This TCR beta chain comes out of a study of shared clonotypes between healthy human individuals. Overall study: Per donor, three plates held CD4 naive cells, three held CD4 memory, two held CD8 naive and one held CD8 memory. Notes on the study in general: All-four-donor shared clonotypes had higher generation probabilities than non-shared clonotypes did. At large depth, rarefaction still showed sorted-subset sequencing to be incomplete.

Generated by immunoSEQ multiplex PCR, the TCRdb table keeps only in-frame clones and is missing some. The repertoire includes some 2.1 million clones, around 96% of them detected once, and roughly 1.1% sits in the top ten. As for this clone: Its antigen remains unknown.

CDR3 size: 15 residues. Trimming removed 0 bases from V and 0 bases from J, with 9 bases in between. The germline gives CDR1 SGHNT, CDR2 YYREEE (reference sequence). It was CD45RO-negative cells, positively selected for CCR7, that made up naive CD8 cells, with terminally differentiated effector memory CD45RA+ cells excluded. V and J are TRBV5-4 and TRBJ1-1; D is undetermined. The sequencing input was naive CD8+ T cells sorted from blood. The sequence was collected from a man younger than 35 in good health. CDR3 protein: CASSLAISVNTEAFF. The CDR3 DNA reads as TGTGCCAGCAGCTTGGCGATTTCGGTGAACACTGAAGCTTTCTTT.